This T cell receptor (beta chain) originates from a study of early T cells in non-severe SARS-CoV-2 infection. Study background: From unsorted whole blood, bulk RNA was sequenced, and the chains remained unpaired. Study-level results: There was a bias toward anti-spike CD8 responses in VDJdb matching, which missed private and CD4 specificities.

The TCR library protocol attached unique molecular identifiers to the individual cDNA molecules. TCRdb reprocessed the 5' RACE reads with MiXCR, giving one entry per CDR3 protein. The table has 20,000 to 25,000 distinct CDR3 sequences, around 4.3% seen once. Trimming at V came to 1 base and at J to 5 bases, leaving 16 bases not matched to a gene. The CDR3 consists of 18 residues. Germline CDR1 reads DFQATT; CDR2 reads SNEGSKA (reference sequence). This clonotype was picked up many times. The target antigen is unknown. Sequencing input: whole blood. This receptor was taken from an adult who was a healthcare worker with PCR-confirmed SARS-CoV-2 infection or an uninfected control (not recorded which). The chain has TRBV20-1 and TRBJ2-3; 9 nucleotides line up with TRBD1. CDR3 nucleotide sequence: TGCAGTGCTAGAGGAGAGGGACAGGGCGTCAAAACAGTAGATACGCAGTATTTT. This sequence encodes CSARGEGQGVKTVDTQYF.